This TCR beta chain was recorded in a study of blood T cell repertoires in COVID-19. Study context: Spain, Italy and the United States supplied samples that represented acute and convalescent COVID-19. PBMCs, B-cell-depleted T cells, or T cells provided the cDNA or gDNA that made up the material.

Study processing details: Estimates of nucleated cell counts were drawn from the amplification of reference gene primers. The method was immunoSEQ multiplex PCR; TCRdb's version includes in-frame clones alone and lacks a portion of them. V, J and clone size reflect that table, while D and trimming were determined from the DNA. The repertoire holds 220,000 or so clones, around 82% seen once, with 3% to 3.5% in the top ten. From germline, CDR1 is MDHEN and CDR2 SYDVKM. V was trimmed by 3 bases and J by 2 bases, leaving 8 bases between them. The CDR3 totals 14 residues. The sample consisted of peripheral blood. The chain uses TRBV28 and TRBJ1-3, with D tentatively TRBD1 (5 bases). The TCR originated in a woman aged 25 to 45 who had recovered from COVID-19. The DNA of the CDR3 is TGTGCCAGCAGTTTGGTAGGGGCTGGAAACACCATATATTTT. As protein: CASSLVGAGNTIYF.